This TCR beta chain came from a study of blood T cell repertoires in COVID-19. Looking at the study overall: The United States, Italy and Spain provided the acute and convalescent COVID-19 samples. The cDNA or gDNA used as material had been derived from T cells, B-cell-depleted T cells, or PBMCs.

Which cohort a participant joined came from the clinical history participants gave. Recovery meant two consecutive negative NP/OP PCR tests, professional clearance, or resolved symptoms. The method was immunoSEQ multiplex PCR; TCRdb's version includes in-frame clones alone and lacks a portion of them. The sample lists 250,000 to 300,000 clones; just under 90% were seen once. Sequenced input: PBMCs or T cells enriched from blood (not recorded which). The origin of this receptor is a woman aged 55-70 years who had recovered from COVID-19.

In DNA, the CDR3 is TGCGCCAGCAGCTTGGCCCCTAGCGGGAACGGATACGAGCAGTACTTC. It specifies CASSLAPSGNGYEQYF. The J gene is TRBJ2-7, the V gene TRBV5-1; TRBD2 matches at 9 bases. The CDR3 has 16 amino acids. Germline trimming cut 0 bases from V and 4 bases from J; bases unmatched to any gene: 8. Germline values: CDR1 SGHRS, CDR2 YFSETQ.